Reported below is one TCR beta chain. What it binds is not known. Time point defined: patch test 3, about 24 weeks after DPC sensitization. As for treatment: therapeutic diphenylcyclopropenone sensitization with weekly scalp DPC. Researchers extracted total RNA from unfractionated whole blood. These data are taken from a study of human T cells and chemical hapten exposure. Study in general: It was small differences in pooled library volume that mainly caused per-sample TCR yields to vary. Whole-study findings and limits: As the donors had alopecia, their immune response may differ from healthy people's. While controls formed fewer of them, expanded TCRs formed significantly more large CDR3 similarity clusters.

Each CDR3 protein is one row after TCRdb ran MiXCR on the RACE reads. This table holds 50,000 to 60,000 distinct CDR3 sequences, roughly 12% found once. The ends were cut back, 7 bases at V and 1 base at J, with 10 bases in the middle. The germline gives CDR1 SGHTA, CDR2 FQGTGA. The length of the CDR3 is 13 residues. The sequencing used whole blood, collected in connection with sensitization to the hapten diphenylcyclopropenone (DPC). The V and J genes are TRBV7-3 and TRBJ1-1; D is unclear. The clonotype was recovered from a man aged 25-40 years with alopecia areata. Some clones in this sample may be carry-over from other donors' samples. The CDR3 protein is CASTVRANTEAFF. CDR3 sequence (DNA): TGTGCCAGCACCGTTAGGGCGAACACTGAAGCTTTCTTT.